These 20 T cell receptor beta chains came from one sample sequenced in a study of human T cells and chemical hapten exposure. Stated time point: patch test 3, about 24 weeks after DPC sensitization. Treatment here: therapeutic diphenylcyclopropenone sensitization with weekly scalp DPC. A single record per CDR3 protein comes from TCRdb applying MiXCR to the RACE reads. Seen here are roughly 71,000 distinct CDR3 sequences, 8.5% to 14% observed once, and the top ten hold roughly 1.5%. The sample was whole blood, taken in connection with sensitization to the hapten diphenylcyclopropenone (DPC). These receptor sequences come from a woman aged 45-59 years with alopecia areata. Some clones in this sample may be carry-over from other donors' samples.

This clonotype was seen ten or more times. The rearrangement uses TRBV29-1 and TRBJ1-2, with D possibly being TRBD1 (6 bases). Germline-derived CDR1 and CDR2 are SQVTM and ANQGSEA. V dropped 1 base and J dropped 2 bases, with 11 bases sitting between them. The CDR3 consists of 14 residues. The CDR3 coding sequence is TGCAGCGTTGAAGTTCAACAGGGCAACTATGGCTACACCTTC. Its translation is CSVEVQQGNYGYTF.

This clonotype was observed at least ten times. The chain carries TRBV3-1 and TRBJ2-5; 7 bases are a match to TRBD1. Germline V gene lookup returns CDR1 LGHDT and CDR2 YNNKEL (reference sequence). The CDR3 consists of 14 residues. Unmatched junction bases numbered 5, after V lost 4 bases and J lost 3 bases. CDR3 region: CASSPGTVKETQYF. In nucleotides, the CDR3 is TGTGCCAGCAGCCCCGGGACAGTGAAAGAGACCCAGTACTTC.

In regard to this clonotype: A read error may be the cause here, since a much bigger clone is one base away. This chain connects TRBV6-5 to TRBJ1-5, with no clear D. V was clipped by 6 bases and J by 5 bases, with 20 bases between them. The V gene's germline CDR1 is MNHEY and CDR2 SVGAGI. The CDR3 has 16 residues. The CDR3 sequence: CASRPSPHGVDQPQHF. The CDR3 nucleotides read TGTGCCAGCAGGCCTTCACCACACGGAGTTGATCAGCCCCAGCATTTT.

This clonotype was observed a few times. The rearrangement links TRBV28 to TRBJ1-3; a weak D match, TRBD1 (5 bases). Trimming pared 2 bases from V and 0 bases from J, leaving 5 bases between. The CDR3 totals 14 residues. CDR1 is MDHEN, CDR2 SYDVKM, per germline. CDR3 nucleotide sequence: TGTGCCAGCAGTTTACAGGGCTCTGGAAACACCATATATTTT. Amino acid sequence: CASSLQGSGNTIYF.

Only a few counts were recorded for this clonotype. The rearrangement joins TRBV4-1 to TRBJ2-2; a weak D match, TRBD2 (5 bases). This CDR3 is built from 16 residues. The V gene's germline CDR1 is MGHRA and CDR2 YSYEKL. The ends were cut back, 0 bases at V and 4 bases at J, with 12 bases in the middle. In DNA, the CDR3 is TGCGCCAGCAGCCAAGATCTTACTGAGGGCACCGGGGAGCTGTTTTTT. Translated: CASSQDLTEGTGELFF.

This clonotype has a count of ten or more. The rearrangement joins TRBV29-1 to TRBJ2-4; tentative D call: TRBD1 (6 bases). CDR1 is SQVTM, CDR2 ANQGSEA, per germline. CDR3 length: 12 residues. The ends were cut back, 7 bases at V and 9 bases at J, with 16 bases in the middle. CDR3 DNA: TGCAGCGGCAGCAGGGGCTCAAGCATTCAGTACTTC. It codes for CSGSRGSSIQYF.

The rearrangement uses TRBV3-1 and TRBJ1-6, with no clear D. V was trimmed by 0 bases and J by 7 bases, leaving 13 bases between them. This CDR3 region has 16 residues. The germline CDR1 and CDR2 sequences are LGHDT and YNNKEL (reference sequence). This CDR3 reads CASSQERSRWNSPLHF. The CDR3, as DNA: TGTGCCAGCAGCCAAGAACGATCGCGATGGAATTCACCCCTCCACTTT.

In this sample, this clonotype turned up a few times. CDR3 protein: CASSPRDNRGYGYTF. Written as DNA, the CDR3 is TGTGCCAGCTCACCCCGTGATAACCGGGGCTATGGCTACACCTTC. The V call is TRBV18, the J call TRBJ1-2; D unclear. V was trimmed by 3 bases and J by 4 bases, leaving 15 bases between them. The germline V gene has CDR1 KGHSH and CDR2 LQKENI. The CDR3 has 15 amino acids.

The chain joins TRBV28 to TRBJ2-3; possibly TRBD2 for D (6 bases). Germline V gene lookup returns CDR1 MDHEN and CDR2 SYDVKM. V lost 7 bases, J lost 1 base, and 6 bases lay in between. The CDR3 totals 12 residues. The CDR3 nucleotides are TGTGCCAGCACGGGGGGCACAGATACGCAGTATTTT. Amino acid sequence: CASTGGTDTQYF.

There are many counts of this clonotype. The chain recombines TRBV25-1 with TRBJ2-7; 9 bases match TRBD1. After removal of 8 bases from V and 4 bases from J, the junction contained 6 bases not matched to a gene. The CDR3 is 13 amino acids. From germline, CDR1 is MGHDK and CDR2 SYGVNS. The CDR3 DNA reads TGTGCCAGCTACCCGGGACAGGGTTACGAGCAGTACTTC. It codes for CASYPGQGYEQYF.

This clonotype was counted at least ten times. V gene TRBV27 combines with J gene TRBJ2-3, with TRBD1 matching over 8 bases. The CDR3 covers 16 residues. Germline CDR1 MNHEY, CDR2 SMNVEV (reference sequence). V was clipped by 4 bases and J by 6 bases; unmatched bases: 12. In DNA, the CDR3 is TGTGCCAGCAGTTCATGGACAGGGAGCTATGGGGATACGCAGTATTTT. This gives the protein CASSSWTGSYGDTQYF.

The chain joins TRBV21-1 to TRBJ1-4. TRBV21-1 is classified as a pseudogene. CDR3 size: 10 residues. CDR3 region: CASPTGKLFF. The CDR3 DNA sequence: TGTGCCAGCCCCACTGGAAAACTGTTTTTT.

This clonotype was picked up a small number of times. The chain recombines TRBV7-2 with TRBJ1-4; tentatively, D is TRBD1 (5 bases). V was trimmed by 4 bases and J by 9 bases, leaving 15 bases between them. This CDR3 spans 14 amino acids. Germline V gives CDR1 SGHTA, CDR2 FQGNSA. CDR3 DNA: TGTGCCAGCAGCTCCGGGAGGGGAGCGAAAAAACTGTTTTTT. Translated: CASSSGRGAKKLFF.

This clonotype was detected ten times or more. The V gene is TRBV28, the J gene TRBJ2-7; unclear D gene. The CDR3 runs to 19 residues. The V end was cut by 3 bases, the J end by 3 bases, with 27 bases between. CDR1 is MDHEN, CDR2 SYDVKM, per germline. The CDR3 DNA reads as TGTGCCAGCAGTTTCGACCCCCTGTCCGTTGGCATGGGGAACTACGAGCAGTACTTC. Its translation: CASSFDPLSVGMGNYEQYF. The variable domain in full, with the rest retrieved from reference TRBV28 and TRBJ2-7, is DVKVTQSSRYLVKRTGEKVFLECVQDMDHENMFWYRQDPGLGLRLIYFSYDVKMKEKGDIPEGYSVSREKKERFSLILESASTNQTSMYLCASSFDPLSVGMGNYEQYFGPGTRLTVT.

This clonotype showed up just a few times. The V gene is TRBV18, the J gene TRBJ1-1; D is unclear. The CDR3 is 15 residues long. Germline V gene sequence: CDR1 KGHSH, CDR2 LQKENI. The V end lost 3 bases, the J end lost 4 bases, and 15 bases lay between the germline ends. The CDR3 region has the DNA TGTGCCAGCTCACCCATGAAATTTGGGAGCACTGAAGCTTTCTTT. This sequence encodes CASSPMKFGSTEAFF. Together with reference TRBV18 and TRBJ1-1, the CDR3 gives the full variable domain: NAGVMQNPRHLVRRRGQEARLRCSPMKGHSHVYWYRQLPEEGLKFMVYLQKENIIDESGMPKERFSAEFPKEGPSILRIQQVVRGDSAAYFCASSPMKFGSTEAFFGQGTRLTVV.

This clonotype was picked up many times. The CDR3 is CASSETPAGLNSPLHF. The CDR3 nucleotides are TGTGCCAGCAGTGAAACTCCGGCAGGGCTTAATTCACCCCTCCACTTT. The genes are TRBV6-1 and TRBJ1-6; tentative D call: TRBD1 (5 bases). CDR1 MNHNS and CDR2 SASEGT come from the germline V gene. This CDR3 has 16 residues. V was pared by 2 bases and J by 6 bases, with 14 bases between.

About this clonotype: A much more abundant neighbour one base away suggests this may be a read error. This sequence joins TRBV14 and TRBJ2-3; D is perhaps TRBD2 (5 bases). The CDR3 is 14 residues long. Germline V gives CDR1 SGHDN, CDR2 FVKESK. CDR3 in amino acids: CASGQEGRAAPQYF. CDR3 DNA sequence: TGTGCCAGCGGCCAAGAAGGGAGAGCGGCCCCGCAGTATTTT. The whole variable domain, remainder taken from reference TRBV14 and TRBJ2-3, is EAGVTQFPSHSVIEKGQTVTLRCDPISGHDNLYWYRRVMGKEIKFLLHFVKESKQDESGMPNNRFLAERTGGTYSTLKVQPAELEDSGVYFCASGQEGRAAPQYFGPGTRLTVL.

As concerns this clonotype: A much larger clone lies one base from this, so it may be a read error. The genes are TRBV28 and TRBJ1-1, with D maybe TRBD1 (6 bases). There are 15 residues in the CDR3. Germline-derived CDR1 and CDR2 are MDHEN and SYDVKM. Between the trimmed V and J ends, which lost 8 bases and 1 base, there was a span of 17 bases. Here the CDR3 reads CASGPPGGPNTEAFF. CDR3 DNA: TGTGCCAGCGGGCCCCCGGGGGGGCCGAACACTGAAGCTTTCTTT. Combining the CDR3 with reference TRBV28 and TRBJ1-1 gives the whole variable domain DVKVTQSSRYLVKRTGEKVFLECVQDMDHENMFWYRQDPGLGLRLIYFSYDVKMKEKGDIPEGYSVSREKKERFSLILESASTNQTSMYLCASGPPGGPNTEAFFGQGTRLTVV.

Regarding this clonotype: With a much larger clone just one base away, this may be a read error. The chain couples TRBV7-9 to TRBJ2-5; D assignment may be TRBD1 or TRBD2 (5 bases each). Germline assignment: CDR1 SEHNR and CDR2 FQNEAQ (reference sequence). The CDR3 has 14 residues. The CDR3 here is CPSSLVGTQETQYF. The DNA for the CDR3 is TGTCCCAGCAGCTTAGTCGGGACCCAAGAGACCCAGTACTTC.

The J gene is TRBJ1-3, the V gene TRBV5-1, with no clear D. This CDR3 has 17 amino acids. Trimming cost V 0 bases and J 0 bases, with 13 bases left between them. CDR1 is SGHRS and CDR2 is YFSETQ in the germline V gene. The chain's CDR3 is CASSLGGTRNSGNTIYF. CDR3 DNA: TGCGCCAGCAGCTTGGGCGGAACCCGGAACTCTGGAAACACCATATATTTT.